Listed below are T cell receptor beta chains from one sample, sequenced in a study of blood T cell repertoires in COVID-19. TCRdb keeps only in-frame clones here, not all; method: immunoSEQ multiplex PCR. The table has 50,000 to 70,000 clones, around 78% seen once. Sequenced material: peripheral blood. These receptors originate from a human donor in a cohort sampled during active COVID-19. Both conserved end residues are part of each CDR3.

j_call	v_call	cdr3_aa
TRBJ1-5	TRBV6-1	CASSEGVGGLQPQHF
TRBJ1-2	TRBV21-1	CASSLRTGPPGLGGYTF
TRBJ2-5	TRBV27	CASSETFLAGIQETQYF
TRBJ2-7	TRBV3-1/TRBV3-2	CASSQGTSEAYEQYF
TRBJ2-1	TRBV7-6	CASSLLTSGADNEQFF
TRBJ2-2	TRBV6-5	CASSSGTGGTGELFF
TRBJ2-7	TRBV5-1	CASSIGTASSYEQYF
TRBJ2-7	TRBV11-2	CASSLMQSSYEQYF
TRBJ2-7	TRBV19	CASSSTGTGHYEQYF
TRBJ1-2	TRBV27	CASRGGGQGPPGEGYTF
TRBJ1-2	TRBV18	CASSPNRAGNGYTF
TRBJ2-7	TRBV11-2	CASSVGGNSYEQYF
TRBJ1-2	TRBV28	CASRTANYGYTF
TRBJ2-7	TRBV7-9	CASSLVPGQGSEQYF
TRBJ1-5	TRBV5-6	CASSLLSGQNQPQHF
TRBJ1-2	TRBV12-3/TRBV12-4	CASSTTLGLGYTF
TRBJ2-7	TRBV5-1	CASSLTGEQYF
TRBJ2-7	TRBV28	CASSLVAGLGEQYF
TRBJ2-3	TRBV5-4	CASRTFTSGTDTQYF
TRBJ2-7	TRBV3-1/TRBV3-2	CASSHGGGSYEQYF
TRBJ2-3	TRBV14	CASRPTHDSYGTDTQYF
TRBJ1-3	TRBV3-1/TRBV3-2	CASSPTRGVVGNTIYF
TRBJ1-1	TRBV5-4	CASSFEGPGTEAFF
TRBJ1-3	TRBV6-2/TRBV6-3	CASSYPGRGDRRSGNTIYF
TRBJ1-2	TRBV7-2	CASSLAVANYGYTF
TRBJ2-7	TRBV7-9	CASSFGLVRYF
TRBJ1-2	TRBV11-2	CASSTDQETGVNYGYTF
TRBJ2-7	TRBV28	CASSYPGLAGSSYEQYF
TRBJ2-7	TRBV19	CASSISSGALSYEQYF
TRBJ2-7	TRBV5-8	CASSLKVSGRPGSF
TRBJ1-2	TRBV7-9	CASSSRDTLYSYGYTF
TRBJ1-5	TRBV30	CAWNRASSNQPQHF
TRBJ1-1	TRBV5-1	CASTGGTEAFF
TRBJ2-7	TRBV7-9	CASSLASSNYEQYF
TRBJ1-3	TRBV3-1/TRBV3-2	CASSRFQDFYSGNTIYF
TRBJ1-1	TRBV18	CASSPHPGDTEAFF
TRBJ2-7	TRBV30	CAWSADRERAYEQYF
TRBJ1-4	TRBV12-3/TRBV12-4	CASRTGLNEKLFF
TRBJ2-5	TRBV27	CASKQDTGVQETQYF
TRBJ2-7	TRBV4-1	CASSGGGNSYEQYF
TRBJ2-5	TRBV10-3	CAIKVSGGLETQYF
TRBJ1-1	TRBV30	CAWNVGQGANTEAFF
TRBJ1-2	TRBV6-1	CASSELGAYGYTF
TRBJ1-1	TRBV5-1	CASSLVPQGKNTEAFF
TRBJ1-2	TRBV20-1	CSASPWDTANYGYTF
TRBJ1-2	TRBV2	CASGTNQANGYTF
TRBJ2-7	TRBV9	CASSVASGLAYEQYF
TRBJ2-6	TRBV21-1	CASLTYTGTGDSGANVLTF
TRBJ2-4	TRBV5-6	CASSTSLRGSQNIQYF
TRBJ2-3	TRBV18	CASSLTGGTALSSTDTQYF
TRBJ1-2	TRBV7-3	CASSLRPGNYGYTF
TRBJ1-1	TRBV5-6	CASSSRQTLNTEAFF
TRBJ2-7	TRBV19	CASSIVFEQRGRYEQYF
TRBJ2-7	TRBV28	CASSSPQGRNYEQYF
TRBJ2-3	TRBV3-1/TRBV3-2	CASSPYPATSGGATDTQYF
TRBJ2-4	TRBV2	CASSPRLVSTKNIQYF
TRBJ2-7	TRBV4-1	CASSPVGSGGRSEQYF
TRBJ2-1	TRBV6-2/TRBV6-3	CASSYTPGGGLNEQFF
TRBJ1-2	TRBV6-5	CASSHGGTGHGYTF